This T cell receptor beta chain was recorded in a study of monozygotic twins with cystic fibrosis listed by TCRdb under 2021. Study-wide context: Barcoded libraries were prepared from about 3 micrograms of fragmented DNA with around 15 PCR cycles. Twins were ranked among 1,060 cohort participants for weight-for-height and FEVPerc (FEV1 disease centile) at the day of blood sampling. Data for three of the twin pairs had been reported earlier in a different context. To assess genetic influence on V and J gene usage, the study compared TCR beta repertoires within and across 16 monozygotic twin pairs with cystic fibrosis. Ten female and six male twin pairs, aged roughly 2.0 to 40 years (median roughly 8.4 years) and mostly children and adolescents, were included in the cohort.

This clone was seen only once. Its antigen is currently not known. Nothing much larger sits one base from this clone, and base qualities are not available. TCR beta CDR3 regions were amplified by multiplex PCR using the immunoSEQ immune profiling system, following the manufacturer's instructions. An Illumina NextSeq system was used to carry out the sequencing. On the authors' methods: Sequence data were processed on the immunoSEQ Analyzer platform, and clonality was calculated as the square root of Simpson's index of productive rearrangements. Similarity in V and J usage was quantified by Jensen-Shannon distance, and CDR3 generation probabilities were calculated with OLGA. The researchers looked up shared CDR3 sequences in the immuneACCESS database (August 2020) and in VDJdb (December 2020). This is the immuneACCESS table as TCRdb keeps it, with only in-frame sequences that have V and J called. A part of the clones is gone; compared with another copy, unresolved V genes explain less than half, and the rest is unexplained. V and J calls and clone size are as listed in that table; D and trimming were resolved from the DNA. The sample table lists about 17,000 clones, roughly 96% of them with a count of one. The ten largest clonotypes hold 0.62% of the sample.

The twin pairs came from the European Cystic Fibrosis Twin and Sibling Study Cohort, a cohort that recruited patients from over a hundred CF clinics across 14 European countries. Zygosity and CFTR genotype were verified in-house, and zygosity was tested by multiplex PCR of nine short tandem repeat loci. Each twin gave a peripheral blood sample, and clinical parameters were documented on that same day of blood sampling. Genomic DNA was isolated from peripheral blood cells with phenol/chloroform and kept in TE buffer at 4 degrees C. Points the paper makes about the study in general: The cohort was small, and the number of shared CDR3s showed no association with age, concordance or disease severity. Sharing of nucleotide-identical clonotypes was significantly greater within monozygotic CF twin pairs than between unrelated CF individuals (P = 0.000026, Mann-Whitney). V gene usage was most similar to the co-twin in 13 of 16 pairs, and J usage was most similar to the co-twin in 8 of 16 pairs, which suggests genetic constraints. Simpson clonality was found to be generally low (median around 0.0095), suggesting a naive-dominated repertoire, although higher clonality was observed in the most severely affected patients.

This TCR came from a girl aged 2-15 years with cystic fibrosis. The sequencing sample was made of blood.

The CDR3 here reads CASSRGQAADEQYF. The sequence in DNA is TGTGCCAGCTCCAGGGGACAGGCAGCTGACGAGCAGTACTTC. The sequence is built from TRBV18 and TRBJ2-7; a stretch of 8 junction bases matches TRBD1. V loses 6 bases at its end and J loses 5 bases; junction bases beyond the gene matches: 9. Counted from cysteine to phenylalanine, this CDR3 has 14 amino acids. The kept DNA is CDR3 alone, 42 bases in frame from the first base. Taken from the germline V gene, the CDR1 and CDR2 loops are KGHSH and LQKENI.